The source of this TCR beta chain is a study of T cells after yellow fever vaccination. Overall study results and limits: Only a minor proportion of clonotypes was detected across both CD4 and CD8 compartments. Most clones from primary vaccination were detected again post-booster (about 95% CD4, 88% CD8). Weaker, the secondary response peaked sooner, at day 5 versus 15.

On this clonotype itself: Its antigen is not known.

The 5'RACE template-switching step produced TCR cDNA and added a universal primer site and UMIs. TCRdb re-called the 5' RACE reads with MiXCR, one entry per CDR3 protein. The table shows 450,000 to 550,000 distinct CDR3 sequences, with just over 20% occurring only once. V lost 0 bases to trimming and J lost 3 bases; unmatched junction nucleotides: 6. The CDR3 is made up of 17 amino acids. Germline CDR1 reads SGHDT; CDR2 reads YYEEEE. The TCR originated in a man in his late teens or twenties who received the YFV17D yellow fever vaccine. The chain links TRBV5-6 to TRBJ2-1, with 10 bases that match TRBD2. The sequencing here drew on PBMCs, taken roughly 20 days after the first yellow fever vaccination. CDR3 bases: TGTGCCAGCAGCTTGGGACTAGCGGGCGTCCTCTACAATGAGCAGTTCTTC. Its translation: CASSLGLAGVLYNEQFF.